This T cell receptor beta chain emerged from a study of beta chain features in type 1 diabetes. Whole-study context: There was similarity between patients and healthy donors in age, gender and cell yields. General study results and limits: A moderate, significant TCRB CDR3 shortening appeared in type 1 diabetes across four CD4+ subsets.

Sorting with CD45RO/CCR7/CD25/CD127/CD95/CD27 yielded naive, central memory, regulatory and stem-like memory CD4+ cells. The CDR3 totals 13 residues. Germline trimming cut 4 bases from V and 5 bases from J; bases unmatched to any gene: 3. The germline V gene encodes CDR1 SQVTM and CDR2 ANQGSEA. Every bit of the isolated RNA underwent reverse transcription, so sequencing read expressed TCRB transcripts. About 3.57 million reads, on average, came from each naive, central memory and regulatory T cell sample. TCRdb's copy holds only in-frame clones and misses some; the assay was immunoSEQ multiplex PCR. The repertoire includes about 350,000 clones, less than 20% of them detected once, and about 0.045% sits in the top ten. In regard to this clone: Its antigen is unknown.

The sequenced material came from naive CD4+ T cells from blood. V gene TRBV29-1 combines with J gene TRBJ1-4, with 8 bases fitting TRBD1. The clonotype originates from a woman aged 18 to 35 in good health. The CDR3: CSVARTGNEKLFF. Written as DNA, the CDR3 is TGCAGCGTTGCCCGGACAGGGAATGAAAAACTGTTTTTT.